A single sample gave rise to the 32 T cell receptor beta chains below, sequenced in a study of blood T cell repertoires in COVID-19. Repertoires were generated with immunoSEQ multiplex PCR, while TCRdb's copy carries only in-frame clones and drops some. The sample yields tens of thousands of clones, roughly 80% seen once. The material sequenced was peripheral blood. The receptors shown here come from a human donor in a cohort sampled during active COVID-19.

This clone was counted a few times. This sequence joins TRBV9 and TRBJ1-2; D is possibly TRBD1 (5 bases). Germline V gives CDR1 SGDLS, CDR2 YYNGEE. Trimming cost V 5 bases and J 2 bases, with 10 bases left between them. The length of the CDR3 is 13 residues. In DNA, the CDR3 is TGTGCCAGCAGTCAGGGTTCCAACTATGGCTACACCTTC. Protein product: CASSQGSNYGYTF.

The rearrangement links TRBV7-2 to TRBJ1-5; D unclear. This CDR3 region has 13 residues. The ends were cut back, 6 bases at V and 10 bases at J, with 16 bases in the middle. The V gene's germline CDR1 is SGHTA and CDR2 FQGNSA. CDR3 amino acids: CASSLADISPQHF. CDR3 bases: TGTGCCAGCAGTCTAGCGGATATCAGCCCCCAGCATTTT.

This chain's CDR3 is CASSQGKAGGPMNTEAFF. In nucleotides, the CDR3 is TGTGCCAGCAGCCAAGGGAAGGCAGGGGGCCCGATGAACACTGAAGCTTTCTTT. This chain uses TRBV3-1 (or the pseudogene TRBV3-2) with TRBJ1-1, with 8 bases aligning to TRBD1. The germline V gene has CDR1 LGHDT and CDR2 YNNKEL (reference sequence). Trimming took 1 base from V and 0 from J; bases not matched to a gene: 10. This CDR3 is built from 18 residues.

The chain recombines TRBV4-1 with TRBJ1-1; tentative D call: TRBD1 (5 bases). V lost 0 bases and J 0 bases, leaving 8 bases between the germline ends. Germline V lookup: CDR1 MGHRA, CDR2 YSYEKL. The CDR3 runs to 15 residues. CDR3 DNA: TGCGCCAGCAGCCAAGAAACAGGTCTGAACACTGAAGCTTTCTTT. This encodes CASSQETGLNTEAFF.

V and J are TRBV6-5 and TRBJ2-6; D is perhaps TRBD2 (5 bases). The V gene's germline CDR1 is MNHEY and CDR2 SVGAGI. This CDR3 is 15 amino acids long. Trimming pared 2 bases from V and 0 bases from J, leaving 5 bases between. This CDR3 reads CASSYEGSGANVLTF. DNA for the CDR3: TGTGCCAGCAGTTACGAGGGCTCTGGGGCCAACGTCCTGACTTTC.

The chain is built from TRBV20-1 and TRBJ1-1; D is ambiguous. The ends were cut back, 5 bases at V and 10 bases at J, with 11 bases in the middle. The CDR3 covers 10 residues. The germline gives CDR1 DFQATT, CDR2 SNEGSKA (reference sequence). CDR3 nucleotides: TGCAGTGCTTTGTTCGTTAGAGCTTTCTTT. Protein sequence: CSALFVRAFF.

This chain connects TRBV4-2 to TRBJ2-7; D gene uncertain. This CDR3 comprises 13 residues. Between the trimmed V and J ends, which lost 3 bases and 6 bases, there was a span of 12 bases. Germline V CDR1 and CDR2: LGHNA, YNFKEQ. This chain's CDR3 is CASSQDVRGEQYF. The DNA for the CDR3 is TGTGCCAGCAGCCAGGATGTGCGAGGCGAGCAGTACTTC.

J is TRBJ1-3 and V is TRBV7-9, with D perhaps matching TRBD1 (6 bases). The CDR3 contains 16 residues. Trimming took 1 base from V and 0 from J, leaving 10 bases between them. Germline CDR1 is SEHNR and CDR2 is FQNEAQ (reference sequence). The CDR3 sequence is CASSLVGALSGNTIYF. In nucleotides, the CDR3 is TGTGCCAGCAGCTTAGTGGGGGCCCTCTCTGGAAACACCATATATTTT.

This chain links TRBV3-1 (or the pseudogene TRBV3-2) with TRBJ2-5, with 11 bases aligning to TRBD2. CDR1 and CDR2 (germline): LGHDT, YNNKEL (reference sequence). The CDR3 contains 15 residues. V was pared by 4 bases and J by 2 bases, with 3 bases of the junction left unmatched. The CDR3 protein is CASSLAGGRQETQYF. The CDR3 DNA sequence: TGTGCCAGCAGCCTAGCGGGGGGGCGACAAGAGACCCAGTACTTC.

CDR3 residues: CASSQDPRFNTEAFF. The CDR3 DNA reads as TGCGCCAGCAGCCAAGATCCCAGGTTTAACACTGAAGCTTTCTTT. The chain employs TRBV4-3 and TRBJ1-1; D unresolved. V dropped 0 bases and J dropped 2 bases, with 10 bases sitting between them. CDR3 length: 15 residues. Looked up from germline, CDR1 is LGHNA and CDR2 is YSLEER.

The genes are TRBV6-5 and TRBJ1-5; no definite D call. From germline, CDR1 is MNHEY and CDR2 SVGAGI. The V gene lost 2 bases and the J gene lost 4 bases, with 6 bases spanning the gap. The CDR3 spans 13 residues. The CDR3 nucleotides read TGTGCCAGCAGTTACGACGGGAATCAGCCCCAGCATTTT. Residues: CASSYDGNQPQHF.

In DNA form, the CDR3 reads TGTGCCAGCAGCGTATCCCCCGCGGGGCGCACAGATACGCAGTATTTT. Its protein product is CASSVSPAGRTDTQYF. The gene calls are TRBV9 and TRBJ2-3, with a tentative D call TRBD2 (6 bases). The CDR3 contains 16 residues. Trimming removed 1 base from V and 1 base from J, with 13 bases in between. Per germline, CDR1 SGDLS and CDR2 YYNGEE.

The chain links TRBV4-3 to TRBJ2-3; D is perhaps TRBD1 (6 bases). The germline CDR1 and CDR2 sequences are LGHNA and YSLEER. The CDR3 contains 14 residues. V lost 4 bases, J lost 2 bases, and 10 bases lay in between. For the CDR3, the DNA is TGCGCCAGCAGCCTCTTGGGGGCCACAGATACGCAGTATTTT. Translated: CASSLLGATDTQYF.

Written as DNA, the CDR3 is TGTGCCAGCTCACCACCCAGGACAGGAAATGAGAACGAGCAGTACTTC. Its translation is CASSPPRTGNENEQYF. The chain has TRBV18 and TRBJ2-7; 7 bases map to TRBD1. J gave up 5 bases and V 0 bases, and 10 bases lay outside the gene matches. Germline V CDR1 and CDR2: KGHSH, LQKENI. This CDR3 comprises 16 residues.

The chain employs TRBV3-1 (or the pseudogene TRBV3-2) and TRBJ1-2; no definite D call. Trimming pared 4 bases from V and 8 bases from J, leaving 11 bases between. The CDR3 sequence is 12 residues long. CDR1 and CDR2 (germline): LGHDT, YNNKEL (reference sequence). CDR3 amino acids: CASSPAGVGYTF. CDR3 bases: TGTGCCAGCAGCCCGGCCGGGGTCGGCTACACCTTC.

This clone was recorded only once. The CDR3 sequence: CASSEGGSTNYGYTF. Here the CDR3 DNA reads TGTGCCAGCAGTGAAGGAGGGAGTACTAACTATGGCTACACCTTC. The chain is built from TRBV25-1 and TRBJ1-2; D is undetermined. Germline V gene lookup returns CDR1 MGHDK and CDR2 SYGVNS. The CDR3 sequence is 15 residues long. Trimming removed 2 bases at V and 0 bases at J, with 10 bases between.

The V call is TRBV5-1, the J call TRBJ2-3, with TRBD1 matching 7 bases. The V segment lost 4 bases and the J segment 6 bases; nucleotides outside the gene matches: 11. CDR3 size: 15 residues. Germline V gene sequence: CDR1 SGHRS, CDR2 YFSETQ. The CDR3: CASSLQQGSYDTQYF. For the CDR3, the DNA is TGCGCCAGCAGCCTCCAACAGGGGTCGTATGATACGCAGTATTTT.

This chain connects TRBV5-1 to TRBJ2-3; 12 nucleotides line up with TRBD2. J was trimmed by 2 bases and V by 4 bases; bases with no gene match: 5. Germline values: CDR1 SGHRS, CDR2 YFSETQ. The CDR3 extends over 16 amino acids. CDR3 protein: CASSPTSGGSTDTQYF. The CDR3 region has the DNA TGCGCCAGCAGCCCGACTAGCGGGGGATCCACAGATACGCAGTATTTT.

This sequence joins TRBV11-1 and TRBJ1-3; the D is unclear. Per the germline V gene, CDR1 is SGHAT and CDR2 is FQDESV (reference sequence). V was cut by 9 bases and J by 3 bases, with 12 bases left in between. This CDR3 region has 13 residues. The CDR3 DNA reads TGTGCCAGTGCCGGAGTTCTTGGAAACACCATATATTTT. This translates into CASAGVLGNTIYF.

This rearrangement joins TRBV7-3 to TRBJ2-3; 11 bases agree with TRBD2. Per the germline V gene, CDR1 is SGHTA and CDR2 is FQGTGA. The CDR3 has 16 amino acids. Trimming at V came to 4 bases and at J to 0 bases, leaving 3 bases not matched to a gene. DNA of the CDR3: TGTGCCAGCAGCTCGGGGACTAGCGGAAGCACAGATACGCAGTATTTT. This gives the protein CASSSGTSGSTDTQYF.

V is TRBV4-1 and J is TRBJ2-3; TRBD2 matches at 11 bases. The CDR3 sequence is 18 residues long. CDR1 and CDR2 (germline): MGHRA, YSYEKL. Losses at the gene ends were 1 base for V and 6 bases for J; bases not matched to a gene: 12. CDR3 region: CASSQAPLAGGPEDTQYF. The CDR3 coding sequence is TGCGCCAGCAGCCAAGCCCCCTTAGCGGGGGGGCCGGAGGATACGCAGTATTTT.

The chain couples TRBV28 to TRBJ1-1, with 7 nucleotides matching TRBD1. This CDR3 spans 12 amino acids. V gave up 3 bases and J gave up 7 bases; unmatched junction bases: 2. Germline loops: CDR1 MDHEN, CDR2 SYDVKM. Here the CDR3 reads CASSLTGFEAFF. CDR3 DNA sequence: TGTGCCAGCAGTTTGACAGGGTTTGAAGCTTTCTTT.

V usage is TRBV7-8 and J usage is TRBJ2-1; 9 nucleotides line up with TRBD1. CDR1 SGHVS and CDR2 FQNEAQ come from the germline V gene. CDR3 length: 13 amino acids. Trimming cost V 4 bases and J 5 bases; bases outside gene matches: 0. CDR3: CASSWDRDNEQFF. The CDR3 nucleotides are TGTGCCAGCAGCTGGGACAGGGACAATGAGCAGTTCTTC.

The chain employs TRBV11-2 and TRBJ2-7; 8 nucleotides line up with TRBD1. J gave up 5 bases and V 3 bases, and 6 bases lay outside the gene matches. Germline CDR1 SGHAT, CDR2 FQNNGV. CDR3 length: 14 residues. The CDR3 DNA reads TGTGCCAGCAGCTTTGGACAGGGTTACAACGAGCAGTACTTC. Translated, it gives CASSFGQGYNEQYF.

The chain employs TRBV2 and TRBJ2-1; TRBD2 aligns across 7 bases. The germline V gene encodes CDR1 SNHLY and CDR2 FYNNEI. This CDR3 has 15 amino acids. The ends lost 8 bases at V and 4 bases at J; junction bases unmatched: 11. The CDR3 spells CASGRGGGQYNEQFF. The CDR3 DNA follows: TGTGCCAGCGGACGGGGCGGGGGTCAATACAATGAGCAGTTCTTC.

V and J are TRBV7-2 and TRBJ2-2, with 9 bases lining up with TRBD2. The V segment lost 5 bases and the J segment 8 bases; nucleotides outside the gene matches: 3. This CDR3 spans 13 amino acids. CDR1 is SGHTA and CDR2 is FQGNSA in the germline V gene. The CDR3 DNA sequence: TGTGCCAGCAGCGCCCTAGCGGGGGGGGAGCTGTTTTTT. Translating gives CASSALAGGELFF.

V gene TRBV28 combines with J gene TRBJ1-5; D not certain. Germline V gives CDR1 MDHEN, CDR2 SYDVKM. V was trimmed by 5 bases and J by 0 bases, leaving 14 bases between them. This CDR3 is built from 16 residues. CDR3 protein: CASSPIDWYSNQPQHF. CDR3 DNA sequence: TGTGCCAGCAGTCCGATAGACTGGTATAGCAATCAGCCCCAGCATTTT.

The chain links TRBV6-5 to TRBJ1-1; 7 nucleotides match TRBD1. Germline V gene sequence: CDR1 MNHEY, CDR2 SVGAGI. Losses at the gene ends were 2 bases for V and 5 bases for J; bases not matched to a gene: 5. The CDR3 extends over 14 amino acids. The CDR3 nucleotides read TGTGCCAGCAGTTACAGGGGGCCTCGAACTGAAGCTTTCTTT. This gives the protein CASSYRGPRTEAFF.

This clone has a single count. This chain connects TRBV7-3 to TRBJ1-4, with TRBD1 as a possible D gene (6 bases). CDR1 and CDR2 (germline): SGHTA, FQGTGA. Trimming removed 1 base from V and 4 bases from J, with 16 bases in between. There are 17 residues in the CDR3. The CDR3 loop is CASSLMGWRTDNEKLFF. In DNA form, the CDR3 reads TGTGCCAGCAGCTTAATGGGTTGGCGGACAGATAATGAAAAACTGTTTTTT.

The chain is built from TRBV3-1 (or the pseudogene TRBV3-2) and TRBJ1-1, with unresolved D. Germline V gene data show CDR1 as LGHDT and CDR2 as YNNKEL (reference sequence). There are 14 residues in the CDR3. Deletions cut 3 bases from V and 6 bases from J, with 14 bases between. The CDR3 sequence is CASSHYGPAAEAFF. The CDR3 coding sequence is TGTGCCAGCAGCCACTACGGCCCCGCGGCTGAAGCTTTCTTT.

The V and J genes are TRBV5-1 and TRBJ2-5, with 8 bases fitting TRBD2. There are 15 residues in the CDR3. Germline CDR1 and CDR2: SGHRS and YFSETQ. With V trimmed by 5 bases and J by 2 bases, 8 bases remained unmatched. The CDR3 DNA follows: TGCGCCAGCAGAGGCCAGGGACTAGGGCAAGAGACCCAGTACTTC. This codes for CASRGQGLGQETQYF.

This chain links TRBV19 with TRBJ2-5, with D tentatively TRBD1 (5 bases). Germline V gene data show CDR1 as LNHDA and CDR2 as SQIVND (reference sequence). The CDR3 sequence is 13 residues long. V gave up 1 base and J gave up 4 bases, with 7 bases separating them. The CDR3 sequence is CASSIVGAETQYF. The CDR3 nucleotides are TGTGCCAGTAGTATAGTAGGGGCAGAGACCCAGTACTTC.